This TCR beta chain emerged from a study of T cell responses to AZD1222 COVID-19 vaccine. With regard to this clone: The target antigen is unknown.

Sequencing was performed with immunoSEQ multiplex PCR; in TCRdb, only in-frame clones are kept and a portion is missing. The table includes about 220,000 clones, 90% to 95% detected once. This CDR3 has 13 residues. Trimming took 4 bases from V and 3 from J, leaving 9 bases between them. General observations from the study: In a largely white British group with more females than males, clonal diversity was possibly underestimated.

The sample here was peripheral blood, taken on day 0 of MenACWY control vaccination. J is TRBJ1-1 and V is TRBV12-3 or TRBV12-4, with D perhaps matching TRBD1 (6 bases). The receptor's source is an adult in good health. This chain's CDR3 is CASSYGQYTEAFF. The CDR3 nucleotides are TGTGCCAGCAGTTATGGACAGTACACTGAAGCTTTCTTT.